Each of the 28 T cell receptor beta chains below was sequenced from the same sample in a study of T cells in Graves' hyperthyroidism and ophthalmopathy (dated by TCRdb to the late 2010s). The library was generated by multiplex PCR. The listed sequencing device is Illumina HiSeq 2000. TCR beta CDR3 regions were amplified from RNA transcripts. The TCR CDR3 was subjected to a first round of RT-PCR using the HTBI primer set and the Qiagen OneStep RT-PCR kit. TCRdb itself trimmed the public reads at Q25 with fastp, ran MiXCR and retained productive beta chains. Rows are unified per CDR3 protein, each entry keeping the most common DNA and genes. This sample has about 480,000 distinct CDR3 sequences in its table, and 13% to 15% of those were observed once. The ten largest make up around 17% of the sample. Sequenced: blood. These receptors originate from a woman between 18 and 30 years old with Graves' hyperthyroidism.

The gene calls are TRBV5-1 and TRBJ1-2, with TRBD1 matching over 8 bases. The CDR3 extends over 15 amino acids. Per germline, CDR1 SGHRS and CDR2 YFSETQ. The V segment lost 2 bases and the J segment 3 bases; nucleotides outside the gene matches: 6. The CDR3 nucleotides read TGCGCCAGCAGCTTCCGCACAGGGGGAGACTATGGCTACACCTTC. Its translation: CASSFRTGGDYGYTF.

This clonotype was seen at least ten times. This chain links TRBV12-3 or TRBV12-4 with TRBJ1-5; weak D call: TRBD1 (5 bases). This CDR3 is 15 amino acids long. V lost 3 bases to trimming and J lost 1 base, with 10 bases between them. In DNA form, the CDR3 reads TGTGCCAGCAGTTTTGGGGGAGGCAGCAATCAGCCCCAGCATTTT. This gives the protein CASSFGGGSNQPQHF.

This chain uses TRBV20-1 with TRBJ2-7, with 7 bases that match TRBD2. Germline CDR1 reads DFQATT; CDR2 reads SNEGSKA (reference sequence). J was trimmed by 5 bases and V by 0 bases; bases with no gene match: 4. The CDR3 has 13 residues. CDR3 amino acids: CSARDLAGDEQYF. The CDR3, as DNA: TGCAGTGCTAGAGATCTGGCGGGAGACGAGCAGTACTTC.

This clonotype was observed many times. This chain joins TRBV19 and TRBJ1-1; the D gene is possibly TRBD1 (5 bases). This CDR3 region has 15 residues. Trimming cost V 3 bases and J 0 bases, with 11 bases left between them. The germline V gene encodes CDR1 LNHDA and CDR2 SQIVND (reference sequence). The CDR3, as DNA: TGTGCCAGTAGTATGTCGGGACGAATGAACACTGAAGCTTTCTTT. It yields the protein CASSMSGRMNTEAFF.

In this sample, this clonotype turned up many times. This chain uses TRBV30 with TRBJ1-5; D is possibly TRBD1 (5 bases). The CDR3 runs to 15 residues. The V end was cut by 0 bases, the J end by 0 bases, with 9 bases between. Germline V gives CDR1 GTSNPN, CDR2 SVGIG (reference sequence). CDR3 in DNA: TGTGCCTGGAGTGTAGGGGATTCTAGCAATCAGCCCCAGCATTTT. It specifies CAWSVGDSSNQPQHF.

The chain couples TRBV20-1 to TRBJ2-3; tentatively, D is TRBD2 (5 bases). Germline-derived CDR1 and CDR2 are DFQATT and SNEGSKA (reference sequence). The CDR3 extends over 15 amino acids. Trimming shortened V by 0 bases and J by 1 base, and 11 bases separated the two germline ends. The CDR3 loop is CSARDRGIGTDTQYF. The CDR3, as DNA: TGCAGTGCTAGAGATCGGGGAATAGGCACAGATACGCAGTATTTT.

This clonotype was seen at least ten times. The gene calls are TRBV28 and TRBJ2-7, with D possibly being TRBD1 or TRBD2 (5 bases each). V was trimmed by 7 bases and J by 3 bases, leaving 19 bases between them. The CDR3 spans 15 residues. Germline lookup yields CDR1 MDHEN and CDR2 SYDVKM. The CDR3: CASTLKRGRNYEQYF. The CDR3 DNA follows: TGTGCCAGCACCTTAAAACGGGGACGGAACTACGAGCAGTACTTC.

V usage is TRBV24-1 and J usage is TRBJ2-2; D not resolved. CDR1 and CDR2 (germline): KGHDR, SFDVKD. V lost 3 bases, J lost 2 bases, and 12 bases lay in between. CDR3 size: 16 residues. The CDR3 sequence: CATSDPYNRNTGELFF. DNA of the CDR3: TGTGCCACCAGTGATCCATACAACAGAAACACCGGGGAGCTGTTTTTT.

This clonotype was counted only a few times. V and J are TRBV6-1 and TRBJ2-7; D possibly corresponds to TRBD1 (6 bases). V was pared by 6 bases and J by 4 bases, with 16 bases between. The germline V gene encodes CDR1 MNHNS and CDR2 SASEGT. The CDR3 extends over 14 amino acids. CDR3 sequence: CASSPSGDQYEQYV. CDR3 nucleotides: TGTGCCAGCAGCCCATCAGGGGATCAATACGAGCAGTACGTC.

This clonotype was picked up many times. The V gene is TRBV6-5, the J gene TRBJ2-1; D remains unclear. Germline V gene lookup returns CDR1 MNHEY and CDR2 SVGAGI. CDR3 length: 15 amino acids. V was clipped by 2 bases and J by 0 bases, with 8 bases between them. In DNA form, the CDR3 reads TGTGCCAGCAGTTACCCCGGCAGCTCCTACAATGAGCAGTTCTTC. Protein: CASSYPGSSYNEQFF.

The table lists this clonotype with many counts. The CDR3 reads CASGRGRIATDTQYF. In DNA, the CDR3 is TGTGCTAGTGGTCGCGGACGGATAGCAACAGATACGCAGTATTTT. The V and J genes are TRBV12-5 and TRBJ2-3, with D unclear. The CDR3 runs 15 residues. The V gene lost 5 bases and the J gene lost 3 bases, with 15 bases spanning the gap. Per germline, CDR1 LGHNT and CDR2 FRNRAP.

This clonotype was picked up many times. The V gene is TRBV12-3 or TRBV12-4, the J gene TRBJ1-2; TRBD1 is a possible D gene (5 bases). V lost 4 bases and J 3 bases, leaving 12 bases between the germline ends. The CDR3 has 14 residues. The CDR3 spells CASSSGTAYYGYTF. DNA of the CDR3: TGTGCCAGCAGTTCCGGGACGGCTTACTATGGCTACACCTTC.

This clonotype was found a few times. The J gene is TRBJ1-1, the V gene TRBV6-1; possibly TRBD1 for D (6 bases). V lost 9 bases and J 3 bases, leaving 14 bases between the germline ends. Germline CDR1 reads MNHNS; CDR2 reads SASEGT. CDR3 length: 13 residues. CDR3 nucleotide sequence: TGTGCCAGTAGGGGGGAGGTGGACACTGAAGCTTTCTTT. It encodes CASRGEVDTEAFF.

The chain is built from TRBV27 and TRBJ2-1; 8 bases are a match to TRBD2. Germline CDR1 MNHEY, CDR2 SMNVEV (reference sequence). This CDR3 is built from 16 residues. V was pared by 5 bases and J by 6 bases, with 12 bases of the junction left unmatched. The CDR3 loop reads CASSNNGVAGINEQFF. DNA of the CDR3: TGTGCCAGCAGTAACAACGGGGTAGCGGGAATCAATGAGCAGTTCTTC.

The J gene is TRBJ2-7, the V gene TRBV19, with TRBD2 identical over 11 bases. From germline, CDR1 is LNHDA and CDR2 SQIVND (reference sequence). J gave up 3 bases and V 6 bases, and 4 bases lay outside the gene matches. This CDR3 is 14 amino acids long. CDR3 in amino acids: CASSQLAGVYEQYF. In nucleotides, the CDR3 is TGTGCCAGTAGCCAACTAGCGGGAGTCTACGAGCAGTACTTC.

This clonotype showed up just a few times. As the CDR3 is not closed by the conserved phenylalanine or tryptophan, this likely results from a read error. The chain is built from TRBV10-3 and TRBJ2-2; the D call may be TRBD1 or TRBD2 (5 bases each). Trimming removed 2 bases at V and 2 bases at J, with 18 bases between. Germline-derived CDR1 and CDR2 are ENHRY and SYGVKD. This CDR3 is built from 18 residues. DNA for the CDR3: TGTGCCATCAGTGAGCCCCACCGGGGCGGGCCCAACACCGGGGAGCTGTTTTTA. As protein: CAISEPHRGGPNTGELFL.

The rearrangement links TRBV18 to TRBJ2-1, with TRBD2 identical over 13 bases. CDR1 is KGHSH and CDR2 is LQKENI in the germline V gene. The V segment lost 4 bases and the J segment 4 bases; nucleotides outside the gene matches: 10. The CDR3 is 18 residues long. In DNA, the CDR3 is TGTGCCAGCTCACTTACTAGCGGGAGGGCCCCCGCTTACAATGAGCAGTTCTTC. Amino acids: CASSLTSGRAPAYNEQFF. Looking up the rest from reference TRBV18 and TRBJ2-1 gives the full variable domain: NAGVMQNPRHLVRRRGQEARLRCSPMKGHSHVYWYRQLPEEGLKFMVYLQKENIIDESGMPKERFSAEFPKEGPSILRIQQVVRGDSAAYFCASSLTSGRAPAYNEQFFGPGTRLTVL.

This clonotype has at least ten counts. CDR3 bases: TGTGCCAGCACTCAGGTGGAGGGGACTGAAGCTTTCTTT. This sequence encodes CASTQVEGTEAFF. V and J are TRBV12-3 or TRBV12-4 and TRBJ1-1, with D possibly matching TRBD1 (5 bases). The ends were cut back, 7 bases at V and 5 bases at J, with 14 bases in the middle. CDR3 size: 13 residues.

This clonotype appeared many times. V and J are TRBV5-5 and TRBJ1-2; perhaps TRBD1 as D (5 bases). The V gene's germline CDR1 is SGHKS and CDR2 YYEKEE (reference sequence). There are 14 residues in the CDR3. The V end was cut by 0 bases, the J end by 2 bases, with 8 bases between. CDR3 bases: TGTGCCAGCAGCTTGGAGGGGCAGAACTATGGCTACACCTTC. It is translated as CASSLEGQNYGYTF. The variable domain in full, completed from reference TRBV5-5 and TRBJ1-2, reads DAGVTQSPTHLIKTRGQQVTLRCSPISGHKSVSWYQQVLGQGPQFIFQYYEKEERGRGNFPDRFSARQFPNYSSELNVNALLLGDSALYLCASSLEGQNYGYTFGSGTRLTVV.

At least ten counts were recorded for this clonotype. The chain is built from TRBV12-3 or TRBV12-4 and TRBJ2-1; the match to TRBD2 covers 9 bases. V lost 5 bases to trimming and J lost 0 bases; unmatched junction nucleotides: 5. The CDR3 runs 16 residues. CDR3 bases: TGTGCCAGCAGTCCACCTAGCGGGAACTCCTACAATGAGCAGTTCTTC. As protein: CASSPPSGNSYNEQFF.

CDR3 residues: CSARRGAAQETQYF. CDR3 bases: TGCAGTGCTAGGAGGGGGGCCGCGCAAGAGACCCAGTACTTC. This rearrangement joins TRBV20-1 to TRBJ2-5; D possibly matches TRBD1 or TRBD2 (6 bases each). The CDR3 runs to 14 residues. Germline CDR1 is DFQATT and CDR2 is SNEGSKA (reference sequence). The germline V and J ends were trimmed by 3 bases and 2 bases, with 13 bases remaining between them.

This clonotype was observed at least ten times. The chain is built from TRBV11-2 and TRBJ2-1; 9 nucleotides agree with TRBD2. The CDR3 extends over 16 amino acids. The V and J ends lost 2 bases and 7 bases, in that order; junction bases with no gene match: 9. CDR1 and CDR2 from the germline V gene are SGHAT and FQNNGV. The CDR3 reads CASSLPRAGGGNEQFF. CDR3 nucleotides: TGTGCCAGCAGCTTACCCCGAGCGGGAGGCGGTAATGAGCAGTTCTTC.

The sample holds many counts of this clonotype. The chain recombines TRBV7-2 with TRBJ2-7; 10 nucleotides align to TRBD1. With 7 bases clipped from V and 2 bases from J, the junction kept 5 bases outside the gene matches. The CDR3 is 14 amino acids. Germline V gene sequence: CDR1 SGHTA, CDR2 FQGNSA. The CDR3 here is CASNFGTGAYEQYF. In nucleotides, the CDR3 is TGTGCCAGCAATTTCGGGACAGGGGCCTACGAGCAGTACTTC. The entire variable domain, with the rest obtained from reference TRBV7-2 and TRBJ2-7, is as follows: GAGVSQSPSNKVTEKGKDVELRCDPISGHTALYWYRQSLGQGLEFLIYFQGNSAPDKSGLPSDRFSAERTGGSVSTLTIQRTQQEDSAVYLCASNFGTGAYEQYFGPGTRLTVT.

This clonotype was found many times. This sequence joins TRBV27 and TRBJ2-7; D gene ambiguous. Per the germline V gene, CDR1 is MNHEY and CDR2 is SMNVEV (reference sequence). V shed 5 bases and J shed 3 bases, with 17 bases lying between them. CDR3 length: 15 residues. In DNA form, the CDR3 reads TGTGCCAGCAGTCGCGACCGCCCTTTCGTCTACGAGCAGTACTTC. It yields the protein CASSRDRPFVYEQYF.

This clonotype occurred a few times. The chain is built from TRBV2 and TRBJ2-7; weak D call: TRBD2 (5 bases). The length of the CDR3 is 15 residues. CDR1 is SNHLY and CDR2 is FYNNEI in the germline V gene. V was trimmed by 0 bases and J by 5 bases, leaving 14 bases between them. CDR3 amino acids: CASSEATGGYNEQYV. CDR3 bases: TGTGCCAGCAGTGAAGCGACCGGAGGTTATAACGAGCAGTACGTC.

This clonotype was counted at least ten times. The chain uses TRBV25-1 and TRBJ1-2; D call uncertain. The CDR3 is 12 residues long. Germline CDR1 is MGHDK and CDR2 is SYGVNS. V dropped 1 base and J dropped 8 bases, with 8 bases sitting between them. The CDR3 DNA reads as TGTGCCAGCAGTGAATTGGGCGGAGGCTACACCTTC. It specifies CASSELGGGYTF.

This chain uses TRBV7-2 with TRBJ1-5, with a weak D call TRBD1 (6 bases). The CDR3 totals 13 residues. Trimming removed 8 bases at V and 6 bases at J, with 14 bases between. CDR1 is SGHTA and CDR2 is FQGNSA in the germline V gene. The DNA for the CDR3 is TGTGCCAGCTCCGGGGGGCACGGTCAGCCCCAGCATTTT. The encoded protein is CASSGGHGQPQHF. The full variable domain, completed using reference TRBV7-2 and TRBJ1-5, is GAGVSQSPSNKVTEKGKDVELRCDPISGHTALYWYRQSLGQGLEFLIYFQGNSAPDKSGLPSDRFSAERTGGSVSTLTIQRTQQEDSAVYLCASSGGHGQPQHFGDGTRLSIL.

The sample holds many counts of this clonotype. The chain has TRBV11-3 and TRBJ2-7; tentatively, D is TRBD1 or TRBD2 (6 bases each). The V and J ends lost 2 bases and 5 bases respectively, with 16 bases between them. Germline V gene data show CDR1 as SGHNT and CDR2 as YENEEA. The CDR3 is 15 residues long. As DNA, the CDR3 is TGTGCCAGCAGCTTAAGAGGGGGGTCAGGCCACGAGCAGTACTTC. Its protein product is CASSLRGGSGHEQYF.